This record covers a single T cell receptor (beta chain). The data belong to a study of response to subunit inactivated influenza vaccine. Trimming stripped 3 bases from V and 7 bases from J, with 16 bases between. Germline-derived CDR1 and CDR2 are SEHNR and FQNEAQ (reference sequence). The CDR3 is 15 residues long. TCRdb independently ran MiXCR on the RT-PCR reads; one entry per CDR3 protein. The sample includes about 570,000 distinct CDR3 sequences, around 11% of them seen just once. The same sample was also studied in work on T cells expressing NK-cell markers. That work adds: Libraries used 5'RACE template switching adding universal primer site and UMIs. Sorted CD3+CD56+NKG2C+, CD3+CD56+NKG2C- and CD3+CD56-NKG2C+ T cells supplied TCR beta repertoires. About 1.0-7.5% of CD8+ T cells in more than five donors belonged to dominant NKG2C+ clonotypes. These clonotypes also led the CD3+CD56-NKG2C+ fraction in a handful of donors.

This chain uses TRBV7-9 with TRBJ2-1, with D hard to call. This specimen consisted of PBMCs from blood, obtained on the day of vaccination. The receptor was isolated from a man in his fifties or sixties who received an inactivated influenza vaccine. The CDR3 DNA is TGTGCCAGCAGCTTGTCCAGCCCATGGACGAATGAGCAGTTCTTC. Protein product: CASSLSSPWTNEQFF.